In this sample, the clone carrying this T cell receptor beta chain turned up once. No antigen is known for it. V lost 2 bases and J lost 4, with 12 bases in between. Germline V CDR1 and CDR2: SEHNR, FQNEAQ (reference sequence). CDR3 size: 14 residues. The record originates from a study of shared clonotypes between healthy human individuals. Findings and limits, study-wide: In four donors, around 5% of naive CD4 clonotypes appeared in common. In contrast to clonotypes shared by all four donors, non-shared clonotypes had lower generation probabilities.

Assay: immunoSEQ multiplex PCR; the TCRdb copy retains only in-frame clones and omits some. This sample yields some 2,000,000 clones, of which roughly 94% are seen a single time; 0.1% to 0.15% belongs to the top ten. The chain uses TRBV7-9 and TRBJ2-7; D not resolved. The receptor's source is a man between 18 and 35 years old in good health. The sequencing input was naive CD4+ T cells sorted from blood. As to subset: CD45RA+ positively selected. The CDR3 DNA is TGTGCCAGCAGCTTAAGCCGGAGTAGGTACGAGCAGTACTTC. It codes for CASSLSRSRYEQYF.